This TCR beta chain was profiled in a study of STAT3 mutations in large granular lymphocyte leukemia (dated by TCRdb to the late 2010s). Background on the whole study: In roughly half of the longitudinally sequenced T-LGLL patients, canonical activating STAT3 mutations were detected. Over half of the T-LGLL patients were given one or more immunosuppressive therapy regimens, and 30% to 45% of those treated had a hematologic response. To reconstruct clonal hierarchy and dynamics, serial deep sequencing of TCRbeta CDR3 and STAT3 was performed in patients with T-cell large granular lymphocyte leukemia. From an initial cohort of around 200 LGL patients, 15 to 20 representative T-LGLL cases were chosen for longitudinal sequencing of TCRbeta and STAT3. As controls, the study also included longitudinal sequencing of a couple of patients with natural killer LGL leukemia. On average, sequencing was done at around 4.2 time points per patient, with the number of samplings ranging from 2 to 8. Points the paper makes about the study in general: In several patients, dominant TCR clone burden exceeded STAT3 mutant burden, suggesting STAT3 mutation arose secondarily within a pre-expanded clone. Since codominant clonotypes persisted in some patients, a small but highly pathogenic clone may have gone undetected. Because no samples were available when a clone first appeared, clonal expansion had to be inferred from samplings taken at other points. TCR clonotype switching after therapy was observed in 6 of 18 patients, and all newly emerging clones were found to be STAT3 wild type. At least one immunodominant TCRbeta clonotype was identified in every T-LGLL patient, and multiple immunodominant subclonotypes were identified in about half of the T-LGLL patients. Variable intervals between samplings and differing treatment regimens complicated linking therapy response to changes in TCR clonal burden.

TCRbeta libraries were sequenced on an Illumina MiSeq, and an average of around 44,000 productive templates per sample was obtained. Using multiplex PCR amplification, the immunoSEQ assay generated the TCRbeta CDR3 libraries. In the source study's methods: Following a previously defined approach, repertoire diversity was calculated, and values close to 0 point to extremely monoclonal samples. Sourced from immuneACCESS, this table was stored by TCRdb with only in-frame sequences that have V and J called. A share of the clones is absent; for the studies checked, an unresolved V gene accounts for under half, and the remainder has no known explanation. V and J calls and clone size are copied from that table; D and trimming were computed from the DNA. Counted in this sample were under 9,500 clones; 90% to 95% of them appeared once. The top ten clones comprise more than 40% of the sample. DNA was extracted from blood mononuclear cells, with the same DNA used for both TCR and STAT3 sequencing.

In regard to this clone: Its antigen is still unknown. Base qualities are not recorded, but no much larger clone differs from it by a single base.

CDR1 and CDR2 are drawn from the germline V gene: LGHNA, YNFKEQ. Between the V and J ends, shortened by 5 bases and 0 bases respectively, the junction contains 12 bases. Counted from cysteine to phenylalanine, this CDR3 has 15 amino acids. Only the CDR3 part of the read is kept: 45 bases, read in frame from the first base. The receptor comes from a man aged 50 or older with T-cell large granular lymphocyte leukemia. Some clones in this sample may be carry-over from other donors' samples. The age is the age at diagnosis. The sequenced sample consisted of peripheral blood mononuclear cells. In this chain, TRBV4-2 is recombined with TRBJ2-3; TRBD1 is a possible D gene, resting on 5 matching bases. The CDR3 sequence is CASSLDQGSTDTQYF. The base sequence is TGTGCCAGCAGCTTGGATCAGGGCAGCACAGATACGCAGTATTTT.